A single sample is the source of the 30 T cell receptor beta chains below, sequenced in a study of beta chain features in type 1 diabetes (dated by TCRdb to about 2018). To prepare the library, the immunoSEQ multiplex PCR assay was applied. The entire amount of isolated RNA was reverse transcribed using the High Capacity cDNA Reverse Transcription Kit, so the sequenced TCRB transcripts were expressed ones. Entries here come from immuneACCESS through TCRdb and include only in-frame sequences with V and J called. Some clones fail to appear in such tables; in the studies checked, an unresolved V gene covers under half of the shortfall, and the cause of the remainder is unknown. The sample table records approximately 160,000 clones; roughly 60% of these occur just once. Around 0.096% of the sample is in the top ten clones. Their specific antigens are unknown. Results the study describes overall, beyond this receptor: In all four CD4+ subsets, TCRB CDR3 length was moderately but significantly shorter in type 1 diabetes patients.

The specimen sequenced was naive CD4+ T cells from blood. The cell subset or site label here, explained by the study, means: true naive CD4+ T cells. The receptors derive from a man aged 25 to 40 with type 1 diabetes.

This clone was seen a single time. This chain connects TRBV7-9 to TRBJ2-7, with TRBD2 matching 9 bases. Trimming at V came to 0 bases and at J to 5 bases, leaving 5 bases not matched to a gene. The CDR3 consists of 15 residues. Germline V gene sequence: CDR1 SEHNR, CDR2 FQNEAQ (reference sequence). The CDR3 spells CASSLAAGGTHEQYF. The CDR3 region has the DNA TGTGCCAGCAGCTTAGCAGCGGGAGGAACCCACGAGCAGTACTTC.

This chain connects TRBV10-1 to TRBJ2-5; D unresolved. The CDR3 loop spans 14 amino acids. Per the germline V gene, CDR1 is WNHNN and CDR2 is SYGVQD (reference sequence). Deletions cut 2 bases from V and 1 base from J, with 8 bases between. CDR3 DNA: TGCGCCAGCAGTGAGGCCAGTATCCAAGAGACCCAGTACTTC. Translation gives CASSEASIQETQYF.

A remark on this clone: Other DNA sequences in this sample translate to the same CDR3. The J gene is TRBJ2-5, the V gene TRBV9; D unresolved. Trimming took off 0 bases at V and 2 bases at J, with 5 bases between the two ends. Germline V gives CDR1 SGDLS, CDR2 YYNGEE. This CDR3 region has 13 residues. CDR3 nucleotides: TGTGCCAGCAGCGTAGCGCCTCAAGAGACCCAGTACTTC. This translates into CASSVAPQETQYF.

DNA for the CDR3: TGTGCCAGCAGCCCCCTCGGGACGGTCGCCGGGGATACGCAGTATTTT. Translation: CASSPLGTVAGDTQYF. The chain links TRBV9 to TRBJ2-3; D is perhaps TRBD1 or TRBD2 (5 bases each). This CDR3 has 16 residues. Germline V gene lookup returns CDR1 SGDLS and CDR2 YYNGEE. V was trimmed by 4 bases and J by 6 bases, leaving 21 bases between them.

The chain has TRBV5-1 and TRBJ2-5; D is perhaps TRBD1 (6 bases). Germline CDR1 is SGHRS and CDR2 is YFSETQ. CDR3 size: 14 residues. Trimming shortened V by 2 bases and J by 1 base, and 9 bases separated the two germline ends. DNA for the CDR3: TGCGCCAGCAGCTTTGGACAGTTCCAAGAGACCCAGTACTTC. This gives the protein CASSFGQFQETQYF.

This chain connects TRBV18 to TRBJ2-1, with D hard to call. With 3 bases removed from V and 6 bases from J, the gap between germline ends came to 15 bases. The germline CDR1 and CDR2 sequences are KGHSH and LQKENI. The CDR3 is made up of 15 amino acids. CDR3 DNA sequence: TGTGCCAGCTCACCTGACCTAAGGGCTGGCAATGAGCAGTTCTTC. As protein: CASSPDLRAGNEQFF.

The gene calls are TRBV25-1 and TRBJ2-1; D ambiguous. Germline V gene sequence: CDR1 MGHDK, CDR2 SYGVNS. V was clipped by 6 bases and J by 3 bases, with 3 bases between them. This CDR3 region has 11 residues. For the CDR3, the DNA is TGTGCCAGCAGGATCTACAATGAGCAGTTCTTC. Translated: CASRIYNEQFF.

The chain employs TRBV15 and TRBJ1-1, with D hard to call. Per the germline V gene, CDR1 is LNHNV and CDR2 is YYDKDF (reference sequence). The V and J ends lost 6 bases and 0 bases respectively, with 8 bases between them. CDR3 length: 13 amino acids. CDR3 in DNA: TGTGCCACCAGATTAATTATGAACACTGAAGCTTTCTTT. Translating it yields CATRLIMNTEAFF.

This rearrangement joins TRBV25-1 to TRBJ2-3; D remains unclear. CDR3 size: 13 residues. Trimming took off 3 bases at V and 0 bases at J, with 4 bases between the two ends. Germline lookup yields CDR1 MGHDK and CDR2 SYGVNS. DNA of the CDR3: TGTGCCAGCAGTGACAGCAGCACAGATACGCAGTATTTT. Translation: CASSDSSTDTQYF.

The J gene is TRBJ2-4, the V gene TRBV30, with D possibly TRBD1 on 5 matching bases. V was trimmed by 1 base and J by 7 bases, leaving 11 bases between them. The CDR3 loop spans 13 amino acids. CDR1 is GTSNPN, CDR2 SVGIG, per germline (reference sequence). In DNA, the CDR3 is TGTGCCTGGAGTGGTTCGTCAGGGAACATTCAGTACTTC. It specifies CAWSGSSGNIQYF. Using reference TRBV30 and TRBJ2-4 for the parts outside the CDR3, the full variable domain is SQTIHQWPATLVQPVGSPLSLECTVEGTSNPNLYWYRQAAGRGLQLLFYSVGIGQISSEVPQNLSASRPQDRQFILSSKKLLLSDSGFYLCAWSGSSGNIQYFGAGTRLSVL.

V gene TRBV27 combines with J gene TRBJ2-5, with D unresolved. Germline V gives CDR1 MNHEY, CDR2 SMNVEV (reference sequence). V was clipped by 5 bases and J by 2 bases, with 3 bases between them. This CDR3 has 11 residues. CDR3 in DNA: TGTGCCAGCAGTCTACAAGAGACCCAGTACTTC. Protein product: CASSLQETQYF.

The V call is TRBV4-3, the J call TRBJ2-3; possible D gene TRBD2, 7 bases. Germline V gene sequence: CDR1 LGHNA, CDR2 YSLEER. The CDR3 is 16 amino acids. V was cut by 0 bases and J by 4 bases, with 14 bases left in between. The CDR3 sequence is CASSQDGGASADTQYF. For the CDR3, the DNA is TGCGCCAGCAGCCAAGATGGGGGGGCTAGCGCAGATACGCAGTATTTT.

This clone was picked up a small number of times. The chain uses TRBV29-1 and TRBJ2-3; TRBD1 might be the D (6 bases). CDR1 SQVTM and CDR2 ANQGSEA come from the germline V gene. CDR3 length equals 13 residues. Trimming stripped 3 bases from V and 2 bases from J, with 9 bases between. The CDR3 DNA reads TGCAGCGTTGACCAGGGACACACAGATACGCAGTATTTT. Translating it yields CSVDQGHTDTQYF.

This chain connects TRBV7-2 to TRBJ1-6, with 8 nucleotides matching TRBD1. Germline V gives CDR1 SGHTA, CDR2 FQGNSA. V trimming: 5 bases; J trimming: 11 bases; junction bases outside the gene matches: 11. CDR3 length: 15 amino acids. The CDR3 protein is CASSTAGTGVPPLHF. The CDR3 DNA reads TGTGCCAGCAGCACCGCCGGGACAGGTGTTCCACCCCTCCACTTT.

This clone appeared a single time. V and J are TRBV30 and TRBJ1-1, with D hard to call. The CDR3 loop spans 13 amino acids. Germline V gene data show CDR1 as GTSNPN and CDR2 as SVGIG (reference sequence). V was clipped by 2 bases and J by 0 bases, with 7 bases between them. The CDR3 loop is CAWSSRLNTEAFF. CDR3 bases: TGTGCCTGGAGTAGCAGATTGAACACTGAAGCTTTCTTT.

V usage is TRBV7-2 and J usage is TRBJ1-4, with D unclear. Trimming removed 3 bases from V and 7 bases from J, with 6 bases in between. Germline CDR1 is SGHTA and CDR2 is FQGNSA. CDR3 length: 12 amino acids. CDR3 loop: CASSFLGEKLFF. The DNA for the CDR3 is TGTGCCAGCAGCTTCCTCGGTGAAAAACTGTTTTTT.

The table lists this clone with a few counts. The chain recombines TRBV21-1 with TRBJ1-6. TRBV21-1 is tagged as a pseudogene. The CDR3 contains 15 residues. For the CDR3, the DNA is TGTGCCAGCAGCAAAGCGAGTCTCCATAATTCACCCCTCCACTTT. Its protein is CASSKASLHNSPLHF.

This clone was seen only a few times. CDR3 nucleotides: TGTGCCAGCAGCAAAGCGAGGGGACAGGCAACAGGGAATGAGCAGTTCTTC. Translated, it gives CASSKARGQATGNEQFF. The chain links TRBV21-1 to TRBJ2-1; whether TRBD1, the table's D call, matches the DNA was not checked. TRBV21-1 is a pseudogene. The CDR3 has 17 amino acids.

There are a few counts of this clone. V gene TRBV6-5 combines with J gene TRBJ2-4, with D perhaps matching TRBD1 (6 bases). The germline gives CDR1 MNHEY, CDR2 SVGAGI. The length of the CDR3 is 13 residues. V was cut by 5 bases and J by 6 bases, with 11 bases left in between. This CDR3 is CASSRKGVNIQYF. DNA of the CDR3: TGTGCCAGCAGTCGCAAGGGGGTAAACATTCAGTACTTC.

The rearrangement joins TRBV7-6 to TRBJ2-3; 7 bases are a match to TRBD2. Germline CDR1 is SGHVS and CDR2 is FNYEAQ. The V gene end was trimmed by 1 base and the J gene end by 2 bases; junction bases not matched to a gene: 6. The CDR3 runs to 16 residues. The chain's CDR3 is CASSLEGTIPTDTQYF. In nucleotides, the CDR3 is TGTGCCAGCAGCTTAGAGGGGACTATCCCCACAGATACGCAGTATTTT.

This clone has just a few counts. Other nucleotide sequences in the sample specify the same CDR3. The CDR3 protein is CAWSVVRNTIYF. The CDR3 region has the DNA TGTGCCTGGAGTGTAGTCAGAAACACCATATATTTT. The rearrangement uses TRBV30 and TRBJ1-3; D gene ambiguous. V was clipped by 0 bases and J by 5 bases, with 5 bases between them. Germline V CDR1 and CDR2: GTSNPN, SVGIG (reference sequence). The length of the CDR3 is 12 residues.

This rearrangement joins TRBV19 to TRBJ1-2, with D hard to call. The CDR3 is made up of 13 amino acids. V gave up 3 bases and J gave up 4 bases, with 9 bases separating them. From germline, CDR1 is LNHDA and CDR2 SQIVND (reference sequence). The CDR3 sequence is CASSIRTAYGYTF. CDR3 DNA sequence: TGTGCCAGTAGTATTAGGACTGCCTATGGCTACACCTTC.

The chain couples TRBV2 to TRBJ1-1; weak D call: TRBD1 (6 bases). The CDR3 loop spans 13 amino acids. The germline V and J ends were trimmed by 4 bases and 4 bases, with 10 bases remaining between them. Germline V gene lookup returns CDR1 SNHLY and CDR2 FYNNEI. In nucleotides, the CDR3 is TGTGCCAGCAGTGCAGGGGAAGCCACTGAAGCTTTCTTT. Encoded protein: CASSAGEATEAFF.

The V and J genes are TRBV4-1 and TRBJ1-1, with D possibly matching TRBD1 (6 bases). V gave up 0 bases and J gave up 1 base, with 9 bases separating them. CDR3 length: 15 residues. The germline V gene encodes CDR1 MGHRA and CDR2 YSYEKL. The CDR3 protein is CASSQDSQGNTEAFF. The CDR3 nucleotides are TGCGCCAGCAGCCAAGATTCACAGGGGAACACTGAAGCTTTCTTT.

The rearrangement links TRBV5-1 to TRBJ2-1; TRBD1 aligns across 8 bases. This CDR3 is 13 amino acids long. V gave up 4 bases and J gave up 6 bases; unmatched junction bases: 3. Germline V gives CDR1 SGHRS, CDR2 YFSETQ. CDR3 nucleotide sequence: TGCGCCAGCAGCACCGGACAGGGCAATGAGCAGTTCTTC. Its translation is CASSTGQGNEQFF. Together with reference TRBV5-1 and TRBJ2-1, the CDR3 gives the full variable domain: KAGVTQTPRYLIKTRGQQVTLSCSPISGHRSVSWYQQTPGQGLQFLFEYFSETQRNKGNFPGRFSGRQFSNSRSEMNVSTLELGDSALYLCASSTGQGNEQFFGPGTRLTVL.

This chain joins TRBV5-6 and TRBJ2-1, with D unresolved. CDR3 length: 11 residues. Per the germline V gene, CDR1 is SGHDT and CDR2 is YYEEEE. V lost 4 bases to trimming and J lost 8 bases, with 7 bases between them. DNA for the CDR3: TGTGCCAGCAGCCAAAGCTATGAGCAGTTCTTC. This encodes CASSQSYEQFF.

The gene calls are TRBV15 and TRBJ2-3; tentative D call: TRBD2 (6 bases). Germline assignment: CDR1 LNHNV and CDR2 YYDKDF (reference sequence). Trimming removed 4 bases at V and 6 bases at J, with 17 bases between. The CDR3 is 15 amino acids. CDR3: CATSIWDGSRDTQYF. DNA of the CDR3: TGTGCCACCAGCATATGGGACGGGAGCAGGGATACGCAGTATTTT.

The V and J genes are TRBV11-2 and TRBJ2-5; maybe TRBD2 (7 bases). The CDR3 contains 13 residues. The V gene lost 6 bases and the J gene lost 3 bases, with 11 bases spanning the gap. The germline gives CDR1 SGHAT, CDR2 FQNNGV. The CDR3 spells CASRRGLEETQYF. CDR3 coding DNA: TGTGCCAGCAGGCGGGGGCTTGAAGAGACCCAGTACTTC.

V is TRBV28 and J is TRBJ2-1; D is undetermined. The germline gives CDR1 MDHEN, CDR2 SYDVKM. With 4 bases removed from V and 4 bases from J, the gap between germline ends came to 8 bases. The CDR3 is 13 residues long. The CDR3 spells CASSWAEYNEQFF. DNA for the CDR3: TGTGCCAGCAGTTGGGCGGAGTACAATGAGCAGTTCTTC.

V is TRBV9 and J is TRBJ2-3; 8 nucleotides align to TRBD1. The CDR3 consists of 15 residues. The V gene's germline CDR1 is SGDLS and CDR2 YYNGEE. The ends lost 3 bases at V and 4 bases at J; junction bases unmatched: 7. In DNA form, the CDR3 reads TGTGCCAGCAGCGGACAGGGGTCCACCCCAGATACGCAGTATTTT. Translating gives CASSGQGSTPDTQYF.